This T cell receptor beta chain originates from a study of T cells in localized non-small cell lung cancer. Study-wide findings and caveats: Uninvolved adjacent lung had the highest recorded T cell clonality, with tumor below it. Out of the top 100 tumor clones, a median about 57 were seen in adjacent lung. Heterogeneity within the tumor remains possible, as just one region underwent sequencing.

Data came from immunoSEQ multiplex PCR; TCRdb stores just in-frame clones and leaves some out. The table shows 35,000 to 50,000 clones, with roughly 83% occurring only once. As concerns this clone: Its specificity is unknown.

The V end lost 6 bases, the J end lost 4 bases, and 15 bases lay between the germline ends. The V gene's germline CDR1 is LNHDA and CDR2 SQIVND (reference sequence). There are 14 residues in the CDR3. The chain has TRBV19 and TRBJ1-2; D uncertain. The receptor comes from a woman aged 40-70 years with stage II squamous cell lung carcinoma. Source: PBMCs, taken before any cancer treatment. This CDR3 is CASSVAPMTYGYTF. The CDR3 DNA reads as TGTGCCAGTAGCGTCGCTCCAATGACCTATGGCTACACCTTC. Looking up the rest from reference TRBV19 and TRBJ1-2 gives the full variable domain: DGGITQSPKYLFRKEGQNVTLSCEQNLNHDAMYWYRQDPGQGLRLIYYSQIVNDFQKGDIAEGYSVSREKKESFPLTVTSAQKNPTAFYLCASSVAPMTYGYTFGSGTRLTVV.